Shown below are 12 T cell receptor beta chains from a single sample sequenced in a study of blood T cell repertoires in COVID-19. Clones were sequenced by immunoSEQ multiplex PCR, and TCRdb holds only the in-frame ones, with some missing. The sample includes approximately 250,000 clones, approximately 88% of them seen just once. Sequencing was performed on PBMCs or T cells enriched from blood (not recorded which). The source is a woman aged 30 to 39 who had recovered from COVID-19.

The chain employs TRBV11-3 and TRBJ2-4; D might be TRBD2 (6 bases). From germline, CDR1 is SGHNT and CDR2 YENEEA. V dropped 3 bases and J dropped 2 bases, with 11 bases sitting between them. The CDR3 spans 15 residues. The CDR3 spells CASSFTGETKNIQYF. The CDR3 nucleotides are TGTGCCAGCAGCTTCACGGGGGAGACCAAAAACATTCAGTACTTC.

V and J are TRBV10-3 and TRBJ1-3, with TRBD1 identical over 8 bases. The CDR3 has 21 amino acids. Germline V gene data show CDR1 as ENHRY and CDR2 as SYGVKD. The trim removed 6 bases at V and 4 bases at J, leaving 26 bases unmatched. The CDR3 region is CAISPSLGRQGTTSAGNTIYF. Written as DNA, the CDR3 is TGTGCCATCAGCCCTTCATTGGGACGACAGGGGACGACTTCGGCGGGAAACACCATATATTTT.

In its sample, this clone was seen once. V and J are TRBV6-5 and TRBJ2-2; no clear D. Per germline, CDR1 MNHEY and CDR2 SVGAGI. V was pared by 4 bases and J by 1 base, with 7 bases between. This CDR3 has 14 amino acids. The CDR3 sequence is CASSLTKNTGELFF. CDR3 coding DNA: TGTGCCAGCAGTTTAACAAAGAACACCGGGGAGCTGTTTTTT.

V and J are TRBV13 and TRBJ2-2; perhaps TRBD2 as D (5 bases). This CDR3 contains 13 residues. The V end lost 1 base, the J end lost 6 bases, and 6 bases lay between the germline ends. Germline V gene data show CDR1 as PRHDT and CDR2 as FYEKMQ (reference sequence). CDR3 in amino acids: CASSLEEAGELFF. The CDR3 region has the DNA TGTGCCAGCAGCTTAGAGGAGGCCGGGGAGCTGTTTTTT.

CDR3 bases: TGTGCCAGCAGTTTGGGGGATAGCGGGAGCTACGAGCAGTACTTC. Translation: CASSLGDSGSYEQYF. The V gene is TRBV28, the J gene TRBJ2-7; TRBD2 matches 9 bases. Trimming at V came to 3 bases and at J to 3 bases, leaving 6 bases not matched to a gene. The CDR3 has 15 residues. Germline values: CDR1 MDHEN, CDR2 SYDVKM.

This chain links TRBV7-9 with TRBJ2-2; no definite D call. There are 14 residues in the CDR3. V was pared by 3 bases and J by 7 bases, with 12 bases between. CDR1 and CDR2 (germline): SEHNR, FQNEAQ (reference sequence). The CDR3 DNA reads as TGTGCCAGCAGCTTTCGCCGGGTCGGCGGGGAGCTGTTTTTT. Its protein is CASSFRRVGGELFF.

The chain recombines TRBV9 with TRBJ2-2; 8 nucleotides agree with TRBD2. The CDR3 is 20 residues long. From germline, CDR1 is SGDLS and CDR2 YYNGEE. J gave up 0 bases and V 0 bases, and 13 bases lay outside the gene matches. The CDR3 DNA is TGTGCCAGCAGCGTAGTTTCGCCCAGCGGGGGCCCCCCGAACACCGGGGAGCTGTTTTTT. Its translation: CASSVVSPSGGPPNTGELFF.

This clone was observed a single time. The rearrangement uses TRBV10-3 and TRBJ2-1; 8 nucleotides align to TRBD2. Trimming at V came to 10 bases and at J to 6 bases, leaving 17 bases not matched to a gene. The CDR3 totals 16 residues. The germline V gene encodes CDR1 ENHRY and CDR2 SYGVKD. DNA of the CDR3: TGTGCCAGCTCCCCACTCCCCGGGGGGGCCCGCAATGAGCAGTTCTTC. This encodes CASSPLPGGARNEQFF.

The J gene is TRBJ1-1, the V gene TRBV2; 8 bases align to TRBD1. The germline V gene has CDR1 SNHLY and CDR2 FYNNEI. The CDR3 contains 14 residues. With V trimmed by 5 bases and J by 1 base, 3 bases remained unmatched. The CDR3 is CASSTGQGNTEAFF. CDR3 in DNA: TGTGCCAGCAGTACAGGACAGGGGAACACTGAAGCTTTCTTT.

This rearrangement joins TRBV5-1 to TRBJ2-1; no reliable D call. Germline CDR1 and CDR2: SGHRS and YFSETQ. The CDR3 has 14 amino acids. The V end lost 4 bases, the J end lost 13 bases, and 21 bases lay between the germline ends. The DNA for the CDR3 is TGCGCCAGCAGCCCCGCCGACATTATCGCCGCCCAGTTCTTC. The encoded protein is CASSPADIIAAQFF.

This sequence joins TRBV7-2 and TRBJ2-2; D uncertain. Germline V gene data show CDR1 as SGHTA and CDR2 as FQGNSA. The CDR3 consists of 14 residues. The V end lost 0 bases, the J end lost 4 bases, and 6 bases lay between the germline ends. This CDR3 reads CASSLAGVTGELFF. CDR3 sequence (DNA): TGTGCCAGCAGCTTAGCAGGAGTCACCGGGGAGCTGTTTTTT.

The chain carries TRBV28 and TRBJ2-5, with TRBD2 identical over 8 bases. CDR1 and CDR2 (germline): MDHEN, SYDVKM. The CDR3 is made up of 15 amino acids. V was clipped by 10 bases and J by 5 bases; unmatched bases: 15. The DNA for the CDR3 is TGTGCCACCGAAGCAGCGGGAGACTCCAGGGAGACCCAGTACTTC. Translating it yields CATEAAGDSRETQYF.